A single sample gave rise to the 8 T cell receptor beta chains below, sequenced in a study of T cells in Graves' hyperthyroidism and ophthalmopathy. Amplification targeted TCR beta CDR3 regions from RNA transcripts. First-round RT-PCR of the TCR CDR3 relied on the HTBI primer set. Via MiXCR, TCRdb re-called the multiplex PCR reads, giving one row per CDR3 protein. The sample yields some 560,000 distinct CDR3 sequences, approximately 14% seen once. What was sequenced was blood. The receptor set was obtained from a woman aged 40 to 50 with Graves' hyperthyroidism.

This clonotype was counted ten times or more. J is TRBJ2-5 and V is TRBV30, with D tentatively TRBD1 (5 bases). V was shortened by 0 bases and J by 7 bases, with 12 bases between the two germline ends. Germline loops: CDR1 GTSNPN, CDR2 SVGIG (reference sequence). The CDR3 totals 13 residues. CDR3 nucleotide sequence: TGTGCCTGGAGTGTGGGGCCGGGCGGGACCCAGTACTTC. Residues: CAWSVGPGGTQYF.

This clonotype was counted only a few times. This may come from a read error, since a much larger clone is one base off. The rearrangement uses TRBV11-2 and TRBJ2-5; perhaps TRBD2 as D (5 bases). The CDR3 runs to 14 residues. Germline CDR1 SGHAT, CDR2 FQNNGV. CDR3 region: CASSWETSQETRYF. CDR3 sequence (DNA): TGTGCCAGCAGCTGGGAGACAAGCCAAGAGACCCGGTACTTC.

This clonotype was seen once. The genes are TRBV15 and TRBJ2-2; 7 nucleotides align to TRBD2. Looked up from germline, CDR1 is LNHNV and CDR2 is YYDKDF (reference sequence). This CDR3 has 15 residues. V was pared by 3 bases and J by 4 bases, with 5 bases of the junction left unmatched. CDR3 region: CATSSRDYFTGELFF. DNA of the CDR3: TGTGCCACCAGCAGTCGGGACTACTTCACCGGGGAGCTGTTTTTT.

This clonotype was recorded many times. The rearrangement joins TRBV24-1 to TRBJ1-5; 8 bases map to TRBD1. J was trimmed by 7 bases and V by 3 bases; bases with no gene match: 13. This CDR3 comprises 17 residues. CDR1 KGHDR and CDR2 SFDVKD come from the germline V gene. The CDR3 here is CATSDARTGRGNQPQHF. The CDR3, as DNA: TGTGCCACCAGTGATGCGAGGACAGGGAGGGGTAACCAGCCCCAGCATTTT.

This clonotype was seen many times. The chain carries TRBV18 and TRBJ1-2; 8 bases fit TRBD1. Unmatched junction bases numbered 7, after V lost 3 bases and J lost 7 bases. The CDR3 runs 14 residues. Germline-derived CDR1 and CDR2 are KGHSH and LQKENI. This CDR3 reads CASSPGTGVVGYTF. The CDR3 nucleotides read TGTGCCAGCTCACCTGGGACAGGTGTTGTTGGCTACACCTTC.

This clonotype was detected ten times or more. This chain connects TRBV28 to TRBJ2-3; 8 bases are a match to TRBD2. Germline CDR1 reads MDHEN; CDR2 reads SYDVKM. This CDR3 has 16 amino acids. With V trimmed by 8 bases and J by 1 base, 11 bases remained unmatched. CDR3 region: CASRGEKAGGTDTQYF. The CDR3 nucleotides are TGTGCCAGCCGTGGGGAGAAAGCGGGAGGCACAGATACGCAGTATTTT.

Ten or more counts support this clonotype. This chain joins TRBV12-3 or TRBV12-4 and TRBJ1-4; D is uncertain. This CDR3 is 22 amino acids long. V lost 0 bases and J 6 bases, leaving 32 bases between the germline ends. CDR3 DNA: TGTGCCAGCAGTTTAGCGGCTCCCCTCCAGAAAATTGAAACGGTGACTGATGAAAAACTGTTTTTT. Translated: CASSLAAPLQKIETVTDEKLFF.

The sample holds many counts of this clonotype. The CDR3 sequence: CSARKTGGGGYTF. In DNA form, the CDR3 reads TGCAGTGCTAGAAAGACGGGTGGTGGTGGCTACACCTTC. The chain has TRBV20-1 and TRBJ1-2; D gene ambiguous. Between the trimmed V and J ends, which lost 2 bases and 7 bases, there was a span of 14 bases. CDR1 is DFQATT and CDR2 is SNEGSKA in the germline V gene (reference sequence). The CDR3 has 13 residues.